The 27 T cell receptor beta chains listed next were all sequenced from one sample in a study of blood T cell repertoires in COVID-19. Here immunoSEQ multiplex PCR was the method, and the copy in TCRdb shows in-frame clones only, minus some. The top ten clones hold about 2.9% of a sample with 150,000 or so clones, 70% to 85% of them seen once. Sequencing input: peripheral blood. These receptors originate from a woman of 80 years or more with acute or convalescent COVID-19.

This clone turned up a few times. The rearrangement links TRBV4-1 to TRBJ2-7, with 9 bases fitting TRBD1. The ends lost 2 bases at V and 5 bases at J; junction bases unmatched: 7. The CDR3 consists of 15 residues. The germline V gene has CDR1 MGHRA and CDR2 YSYEKL. CDR3 loop: CASSQMTGGSNEQYF. As DNA, the CDR3 is TGCGCCAGCAGCCAAATGACAGGGGGATCGAACGAGCAGTACTTC.

This clone has just a few counts. V is TRBV2 and J is TRBJ2-5; 7 nucleotides match TRBD1. The CDR3 runs 14 residues. Germline V gene lookup returns CDR1 SNHLY and CDR2 FYNNEI. V was pared by 3 bases and J by 5 bases, with 6 bases of the junction left unmatched. The CDR3 loop reads CASSEGQNPETQYF. CDR3 nucleotide sequence: TGTGCCAGCAGTGAGGGACAGAATCCCGAGACCCAGTACTTC.

The gene calls are TRBV2 and TRBJ2-2; 9 bases are a match to TRBD1. CDR1 and CDR2 from the germline V gene are SNHLY and FYNNEI. V lost 7 bases to trimming and J lost 0 bases; unmatched junction nucleotides: 6. CDR3 length: 16 residues. CDR3 coding DNA: TGTGCCAGCAAAACTACAGGGGGCGCGAACACCGGGGAGCTGTTTTTT. This translates into CASKTTGGANTGELFF.

The chain joins TRBV5-4 to TRBJ2-7; maybe TRBD2 (5 bases). The CDR3 totals 15 residues. In germline, CDR1 is SGHNT, CDR2 YYREEE (reference sequence). V was clipped by 1 base and J by 0 bases, with 11 bases between them. CDR3 bases: TGTGCCAGCAGCTTGTGGACTTTGAGCTCCTACGAGCAGTACTTC. Amino acids: CASSLWTLSSYEQYF.

This rearrangement joins TRBV2 to TRBJ2-5; no reliable D call. Trimming removed 4 bases from V and 2 bases from J, with 8 bases in between. The length of the CDR3 is 13 residues. The V gene's germline CDR1 is SNHLY and CDR2 FYNNEI. CDR3 sequence (DNA): TGTGCCAGCAGTGGCCAGGTACAAGAGACCCAGTACTTC. It yields the protein CASSGQVQETQYF.

V and J are TRBV19 and TRBJ1-5; D call uncertain. The ends were cut back, 3 bases at V and 7 bases at J, with 10 bases in the middle. The CDR3 contains 13 residues. Germline V gene data show CDR1 as LNHDA and CDR2 as SQIVND (reference sequence). The CDR3 region is CASSIGPRQPQHF. As DNA, the CDR3 is TGTGCCAGTAGTATCGGTCCCCGCCAGCCCCAGCATTTT.

The V gene is TRBV5-6, the J gene TRBJ2-7; possibly TRBD2 for D (6 bases). V lost 2 bases, J lost 0 bases, and 15 bases lay in between. The CDR3 is made up of 16 amino acids. CDR1 is SGHDT and CDR2 is YYEEEE in the germline V gene. The CDR3 nucleotides are TGTGCCAGCAGCTTTATGTACAGGACTACCTCCTACGAGCAGTACTTC. Its protein product is CASSFMYRTTSYEQYF.

V gene TRBV7-2 combines with J gene TRBJ2-2; 15 bases are a match to TRBD2. This CDR3 is built from 18 residues. J was trimmed by 5 bases and V by 6 bases; bases with no gene match: 10. Germline-derived CDR1 and CDR2 are SGHTA and FQGNSA. The CDR3 loop is CASSRLGLAGGDTGELFF. The CDR3 region has the DNA TGTGCCAGCAGTCGCCTGGGACTAGCGGGGGGTGATACCGGGGAGCTGTTTTTT.

The rearrangement joins TRBV5-4 to TRBJ2-7; 7 nucleotides match TRBD1. J lost 3 bases, V lost 4 bases, and 7 bases had no gene match. The CDR3 sequence is 14 residues long. Germline CDR1 SGHNT, CDR2 YYREEE (reference sequence). CDR3 DNA: TGTGCCAGCAGCATCGGACAGGTTTACTACGAGCAGTACTTC. It specifies CASSIGQVYYEQYF.

The rearrangement uses TRBV19 and TRBJ1-5; D possibly corresponds to TRBD1 (6 bases). CDR1 and CDR2 from the germline V gene are LNHDA and SQIVND (reference sequence). V shed 6 bases and J shed 2 bases, with 23 bases lying between them. The CDR3 sequence is 18 residues long. The CDR3 protein is CASRWSVGAGTGNQPQHF. DNA for the CDR3: TGTGCCAGTAGATGGAGCGTGGGGGCCGGAACCGGCAATCAGCCCCAGCATTTT.

V is TRBV7-9 and J is TRBJ1-2; tentatively, D is TRBD1 (6 bases). V lost 2 bases, J lost 8 bases, and 15 bases lay in between. CDR1 and CDR2 from the germline V gene are SEHNR and FQNEAQ (reference sequence). The length of the CDR3 is 14 residues. The CDR3 sequence is CASSLPDSGYGYTF. For the CDR3, the DNA is TGTGCCAGCAGCTTACCGGACAGTGGGTACGGCTACACCTTC.

The rearrangement links TRBV5-4 to TRBJ2-2, with a weak D call TRBD2 (7 bases). V lost 3 bases, J lost 4 bases, and 13 bases lay in between. Germline-derived CDR1 and CDR2 are SGHNT and YYREEE (reference sequence). The CDR3 length is 15 residues. CDR3 region: CASSSRGAGTGELFF. The CDR3 DNA reads as TGTGCCAGCAGCTCACGGGGGGCGGGCACCGGGGAGCTGTTTTTT.

The table lists this clone with a count of one. This sequence joins TRBV27 and TRBJ1-2, with TRBD1 as a possible D gene (6 bases). This CDR3 is built from 14 residues. V was pared by 6 bases and J by 5 bases, with 16 bases between. Germline CDR1 and CDR2: MNHEY and SMNVEV (reference sequence). The CDR3 DNA follows: TGTGCCAGCAGGTTGAGAGGGGGGGGATATGGCTACACCTTC. Its protein product is CASRLRGGGYGYTF.

The rearrangement joins TRBV5-1 to TRBJ1-1; TRBD1 is a possible D gene (5 bases). The CDR3 is 15 residues long. V dropped 4 bases and J dropped 3 bases, with 16 bases sitting between them. Germline loops: CDR1 SGHRS, CDR2 YFSETQ. CDR3 sequence: CASSDRPGHDTEAFF. Written as DNA, the CDR3 is TGCGCCAGCAGCGACAGACCCGGACACGACACTGAAGCTTTCTTT.

The V gene is TRBV7-2, the J gene TRBJ2-7, with 10 bases identical to TRBD1. The V segment lost 5 bases and the J segment 3 bases; nucleotides outside the gene matches: 10. The CDR3 has 16 amino acids. From germline, CDR1 is SGHTA and CDR2 FQGNSA. This chain's CDR3 is CASSHRSGQGNYEQYF. The DNA for the CDR3 is TGTGCCAGCAGCCACCGGTCGGGACAGGGGAACTACGAGCAGTACTTC.

This clone was picked up one time. The chain recombines TRBV19 with TRBJ1-1, with D hard to call. This CDR3 is built from 14 residues. Trimming removed 3 bases at V and 7 bases at J, with 15 bases between. Per germline, CDR1 LNHDA and CDR2 SQIVND (reference sequence). The chain's CDR3 is CASSIPLLRGEAFF. CDR3 bases: TGTGCCAGTAGTATCCCTCTCCTCCGGGGTGAAGCTTTCTTT.

The chain has TRBV9 and TRBJ2-5; a weak D match, TRBD1 (6 bases). V was clipped by 4 bases and J by 2 bases, with 15 bases between them. Germline lookup yields CDR1 SGDLS and CDR2 YYNGEE. The CDR3 contains 15 residues. CDR3 protein: CASSFRDTRQETQYF. CDR3 bases: TGTGCCAGCAGCTTCCGGGACACCCGTCAAGAGACCCAGTACTTC. Combining the CDR3 with reference TRBV9 and TRBJ2-5 gives the whole variable domain DSGVTQTPKHLITATGQRVTLRCSPRSGDLSVYWYQQSLDQGLQFLIQYYNGEERAKGNILERFSAQQFPDLHSELNLSSLELGDSALYFCASSFRDTRQETQYFGPGTRLLVL.

This chain joins TRBV5-1 and TRBJ2-2; 9 nucleotides align to TRBD2. Germline CDR1 is SGHRS and CDR2 is YFSETQ. J gave up 4 bases and V 3 bases, and 4 bases lay outside the gene matches. This CDR3 has 15 residues. The CDR3 spells CASSSLAGGTGELFF. CDR3 nucleotides: TGCGCCAGCAGCTCACTAGCGGGCGGCACCGGGGAGCTGTTTTTT.

The chain has TRBV7-9 and TRBJ1-5; maybe TRBD1 (6 bases). The V gene lost 1 base and the J gene lost 8 bases, with 18 bases spanning the gap. This CDR3 contains 16 residues. CDR1 SEHNR and CDR2 FQNEAQ come from the germline V gene (reference sequence). CDR3 sequence reads: CASSLGTPQGGKPQHF. In DNA, the CDR3 is TGTGCCAGCAGCTTAGGGACCCCACAGGGTGGAAAGCCCCAGCATTTT.

CDR3 residues: CASSYLVWGQKNTGELFF. CDR3 in DNA: TGTGCCAGCAGCTACTTGGTCTGGGGACAGAAAAACACCGGGGAGCTGTTTTTT. The chain links TRBV5-4 to TRBJ2-2; 7 bases fit TRBD1. Germline V CDR1 and CDR2: SGHNT, YYREEE (reference sequence). The junction had 13 bases not matched to a gene; V was cut back by 3 bases and J by 2 bases. The CDR3 consists of 18 residues.

The rearrangement links TRBV7-3 to TRBJ2-2; D gene unclear. The CDR3 length is 15 residues. CDR1 is SGHTA and CDR2 is FQGTGA in the germline V gene. Trimming stripped 1 base from V and 2 bases from J, with 8 bases between. CDR3 nucleotide sequence: TGTGCCAGCAGCTTAATGGCAGGAAACACCGGGGAGCTGTTTTTT. This codes for CASSLMAGNTGELFF.

This clone appeared a single time. The J gene is TRBJ1-1, the V gene TRBV18; possibly TRBD1 for D (6 bases). The V end lost 0 bases, the J end lost 7 bases, and 15 bases lay between the germline ends. CDR1 is KGHSH, CDR2 LQKENI, per germline. CDR3 length: 15 amino acids. In nucleotides, the CDR3 is TGTGCCAGCTCACCACCGGGGGGGCGTGGGTTTGAAGCTTTCTTT. Translated: CASSPPGGRGFEAFF.

The genes are TRBV7-6 and TRBJ1-4; 11 nucleotides align to TRBD1. The CDR3 extends over 17 amino acids. CDR1 is SGHVS and CDR2 is FNYEAQ in the germline V gene. V trimming: 7 bases; J trimming: 7 bases; junction bases outside the gene matches: 14. Here the CDR3 reads CASTGGTGGRHSEKLFF. The CDR3 region has the DNA TGTGCCAGCACGGGGGGGACAGGGGGTCGACATAGTGAAAAACTGTTTTTT.

V is TRBV29-1 and J is TRBJ1-1, with D unresolved. This CDR3 is built from 14 residues. Germline V gene lookup returns CDR1 SQVTM and CDR2 ANQGSEA. V lost 7 bases to trimming and J lost 7 bases, with 22 bases between them. This chain's CDR3 is CSGRPAGYGGEAFF. CDR3 nucleotide sequence: TGCAGCGGCCGACCGGCGGGTTACGGCGGTGAAGCTTTCTTT.

This chain uses TRBV5-6 with TRBJ1-4; the D gene is possibly TRBD1 (5 bases). The CDR3 runs 14 residues. Germline V gene lookup returns CDR1 SGHDT and CDR2 YYEEEE. The germline V and J ends were trimmed by 2 bases and 6 bases, with 11 bases remaining between them. The CDR3 is CASSLIGGDEKLFF. The CDR3 coding sequence is TGTGCCAGCAGCTTAATTGGGGGGGATGAAAAACTGTTTTTT.

The J gene is TRBJ1-1, the V gene TRBV27; D is unresolved. V lost 5 bases to trimming and J lost 5 bases, with 9 bases between them. The CDR3 runs to 12 residues. From germline, CDR1 is MNHEY and CDR2 SMNVEV (reference sequence). The CDR3 DNA sequence: TGTGCCAGCAGTCGACCGGGAACTGAAGCTTTCTTT. It encodes CASSRPGTEAFF.

The count of this clone is one. This chain uses TRBV12-3 or TRBV12-4 with TRBJ1-1; perhaps TRBD1 as D (5 bases). Deletions cut 3 bases from V and 1 base from J, with 6 bases between. The CDR3 sequence is 13 residues long. The CDR3 spells CASSFQGNTEAFF. As DNA, the CDR3 is TGTGCCAGCAGTTTTCAGGGGAACACTGAAGCTTTCTTT.